This record concerns one TCR beta chain sequence. Antigen specificity is unknown. The CDR3 extends over 14 amino acids. The germline V gene has CDR1 SGHDT and CDR2 YYEEEE. TCRdb reprocessed the 5' RACE reads, with one entry per CDR3 protein and no DNA. This sample's table has 400,000 to 500,000 distinct CDR3 sequences. Whole blood, unsorted for T cells, was the source of total RNA. The data were obtained in a study of monozygotic twins with inflammatory bowel disease. Study-wide findings and caveats: Relative clonotype sharing with others was diminished in IBD patients versus healthy twins, particularly with disease activity.

The clonotype comes from a human donor with ulcerative colitis or Crohn's disease, or a healthy co-twin of an affected twin (not recorded which). Material: blood. The chain carries TRBV5-6 and TRBJ2-7; TCRdb's assignment of TRBD1 cannot be checked, as there is no DNA. CDR3: CASSYGTGGHEQYF.